These 20 T cell receptor beta chains came from one sample sequenced in a study of cytomegalovirus exposure and HLA in healthy donors (dated by TCRdb to about 2017). Libraries were constructed by the immunoSEQ multiplex PCR assay. For the multiplex PCR, a mixture combining 60 forward primers for TCR Vbeta segments and 13 reverse primers for TCR Jbeta segments was used. TCRdb provides this immuneACCESS table in a form limited to in-frame rearrangements. Some clones are lacking; in checked studies, under half of them reflect an unresolved V gene, and why the rest are absent is not known. The sample table holds some 160,000 clones, of which over 80% were seen once. 1.5% of the sample goes to the ten largest clones. The sequenced sample consisted of PBMCs. These receptors were obtained from a woman under 30 in good health and CMV-seronegative.

CDR3 DNA sequence: TGCGCCAGCAGCTTAAAGCAGGGATTGTTCACAGATACGCAGTATTTT. Amino acid sequence: CASSLKQGLFTDTQYF. The rearrangement uses TRBV5-1 and TRBJ2-3; D perhaps matches TRBD1 (5 bases). In germline, CDR1 is SGHRS, CDR2 YFSETQ. With 2 bases removed from V and 2 bases from J, the gap between germline ends came to 15 bases. This CDR3 is 16 amino acids long.

This clone was picked up a small number of times. The rearrangement joins TRBV5-1 to TRBJ1-1; 10 nucleotides agree with TRBD1. The CDR3 covers 15 residues. Per the germline V gene, CDR1 is SGHRS and CDR2 is YFSETQ. Trimming cost V 4 bases and J 4 bases; bases outside gene matches: 7. CDR3 sequence reads: CASSPDRGWVTEAFF. As DNA, the CDR3 is TGCGCCAGCAGCCCGGACAGGGGGTGGGTCACTGAAGCTTTCTTT.

The chain recombines TRBV7-9 with TRBJ2-7, with D perhaps matching TRBD2 (8 bases). Trimming shortened V by 7 bases and J by 2 bases, and 15 bases separated the two germline ends. Germline V gives CDR1 SEHNR, CDR2 FQNEAQ (reference sequence). CDR3 length equals 14 residues. CDR3 nucleotide sequence: TGTGCCAGCACGGGAGGGACAGCCCCCTACGAGCAGTACTTC. This gives the protein CASTGGTAPYEQYF. The whole variable domain, filled in from reference TRBV7-9 and TRBJ2-7, reads DTGVSQNPRHKITKRGQNVTFRCDPISEHNRLYWYRQTLGQGPEFLTYFQNEAQLEKSRLLSDRFSAERPKGSFSTLEIQRTEQGDSAMYLCASTGGTAPYEQYFGPGTRLTVT.

This clone was recorded a few times. The chain joins TRBV19 to TRBJ2-6; the match to TRBD1 covers 7 bases. The CDR3 runs 15 residues. The J segment lost 2 bases and the V segment lost 3 bases, leaving 1 base of the junction unmatched. Germline loops: CDR1 LNHDA, CDR2 SQIVND (reference sequence). The CDR3, as DNA: TGTGCCAGTAGTATGCAGGGGGCTGGGGCCAACGTCCTGACTTTC. Its translation: CASSMQGAGANVLTF.

This clone was seen once. The chain couples TRBV2 to TRBJ2-1; 10 bases agree with TRBD2. Germline V gene data show CDR1 as SNHLY and CDR2 as FYNNEI. This CDR3 region has 15 residues. The junction had 9 bases not matched to a gene; V was cut back by 8 bases and J by 5 bases. The CDR3, as DNA: TGTGCCAGCCGCCGAGCGGGGGGGCCAAACAATGAGCAGTTCTTC. Encoded protein: CASRRAGGPNNEQFF.

V usage is TRBV5-5 and J usage is TRBJ2-3; no clear D gene. This CDR3 contains 15 residues. Germline CDR1 and CDR2: SGHKS and YYEKEE (reference sequence). With 0 bases removed from V and 0 bases from J, the gap between germline ends came to 8 bases. This CDR3 reads CASSLGAYSTDTQYF. The CDR3 bases are TGTGCCAGCAGCTTGGGGGCCTACAGCACAGATACGCAGTATTTT.

V is TRBV9 and J is TRBJ2-5; D possibly corresponds to TRBD1 (5 bases). V gave up 0 bases and J gave up 0 bases, with 6 bases separating them. This CDR3 contains 14 residues. Per the germline V gene, CDR1 is SGDLS and CDR2 is YYNGEE. The CDR3 coding sequence is TGTGCCAGCAGCGTAGAGGGGTACCAAGAGACCCAGTACTTC. Protein: CASSVEGYQETQYF.

The chain combines TRBV2 with TRBJ1-4; D call uncertain. V dropped 6 bases and J dropped 6 bases, with 17 bases sitting between them. CDR3 length: 15 amino acids. CDR1 SNHLY and CDR2 FYNNEI come from the germline V gene. The CDR3 is CASSPMGGEYEKLFF. The CDR3 DNA reads TGTGCCAGCAGCCCTATGGGCGGGGAATATGAAAAACTGTTTTTT.

This clone was recorded once. The chain employs TRBV18 and TRBJ1-4; D gene unclear. There are 14 residues in the CDR3. Looked up from germline, CDR1 is KGHSH and CDR2 is LQKENI. V dropped 6 bases and J dropped 0 bases, with 8 bases sitting between them. Here the CDR3 reads CASSLGATNEKLFF. The CDR3 coding sequence is TGTGCCAGCTCCCTCGGGGCAACTAATGAAAAACTGTTTTTT.

The chain links TRBV6-1 to TRBJ2-2; 9 bases fit TRBD2. Germline V gives CDR1 MNHNS, CDR2 SASEGT. After removal of 2 bases from V and 5 bases from J, the junction contained 12 bases not matched to a gene. The CDR3 consists of 18 residues. The CDR3 loop reads CASSESVGTSRGTGELFF. The CDR3 region has the DNA TGTGCCAGCAGTGAATCAGTTGGGACTAGCCGGGGGACCGGGGAGCTGTTTTTT.

The V call is TRBV7-8, the J call TRBJ1-1, with 10 bases lining up with TRBD1. V dropped 5 bases and J dropped 6; count of bases not matched to a gene: 9. The length of the CDR3 is 15 residues. CDR1 and CDR2 from the germline V gene are SGHVS and FQNEAQ. The CDR3 protein is CASSRQTGGWAEAFF. DNA for the CDR3: TGTGCCAGCAGCAGACAGACAGGGGGCTGGGCTGAAGCTTTCTTT.

The CDR3, as DNA: TGTGCCAGCAGCTTAAGGGCGGGGGTTCAAGAGACCCAGTACTTC. Translating gives CASSLRAGVQETQYF. The V and J genes are TRBV7-2 and TRBJ2-5; 7 positions agree with TRBD2. Germline CDR1 SGHTA, CDR2 FQGNSA. There are 15 residues in the CDR3. With 2 bases clipped from V and 2 bases from J, the junction kept 5 bases outside the gene matches.

The chain links TRBV6-1 to TRBJ1-2; the match to TRBD1 covers 7 bases. Trimming at V came to 6 bases and at J to 12 bases, leaving 10 bases not matched to a gene. CDR3 length: 12 amino acids. The germline V gene has CDR1 MNHNS and CDR2 SASEGT. The CDR3 bases are TGTGCCAGCAGGAAATCAACAGGGGCCGACACCTTC. Translation gives CASRKSTGADTF.

The J gene is TRBJ2-1, the V gene TRBV5-5; 11 bases fit TRBD1. This CDR3 is built from 18 residues. V was clipped by 3 bases and J by 8 bases; unmatched bases: 16. Per germline, CDR1 SGHKS and CDR2 YYEKEE (reference sequence). CDR3 DNA: TGTGCCAGCAGCTACAGCCAGGACAGGGGGCTATCGGCCTATGAGCAGTTCTTC. Protein product: CASSYSQDRGLSAYEQFF.

The chain combines TRBV29-1 with TRBJ1-1; D might be TRBD1 (6 bases). Germline CDR1 is SQVTM and CDR2 is ANQGSEA. CDR3 length: 13 residues. The V end was cut by 6 bases, the J end by 5 bases, with 16 bases between. The CDR3, as DNA: TGCAGCGTGACGGAAGCACAGGGTACTGAAGCTTTCTTT. This translates into CSVTEAQGTEAFF.

Note on this clone: One end of the junction does not line up with germline, which may come from a read error. The chain carries TRBV2 and TRBJ2-6; D may be TRBD1 (5 bases). Germline V gene lookup returns CDR1 SNHLY and CDR2 FYNNEI. The CDR3 is made up of 18 amino acids. CDR3: CASRGNNFHYSGANGLTF. The CDR3, as DNA: TGTGCCAGCAGGGGGAACAATTTTCACTATTCTGGGGCCAACGGCCTGACTTTC.

The chain combines TRBV14 with TRBJ1-2; no clear D gene. The CDR3 spans 13 residues. Germline lookup yields CDR1 SGHDN and CDR2 FVKESK. V was trimmed by 5 bases and J by 4 bases, leaving 11 bases between them. DNA of the CDR3: TGTGCCAGCAGCGAAAGCATTGGCTATGGCTACACCTTC. Its protein is CASSESIGYGYTF.

V and J are TRBV5-4 and TRBJ1-2; 11 bases line up with TRBD1. After removal of 4 bases from V and 2 bases from J, the junction contained 4 bases not matched to a gene. The CDR3 loop spans 15 amino acids. CDR1 and CDR2 from the germline V gene are SGHNT and YYREEE (reference sequence). CDR3: CASSRRDRGNYGYTF. In DNA, the CDR3 is TGTGCCAGCAGCCGAAGGGACAGGGGGAACTATGGCTACACCTTC.

The CDR3 coding sequence is TGTGCCAGCAGCTTAGCCATGAGCACTGAAGCTTTCTTT. Its translation is CASSLAMSTEAFF. V gene TRBV11-1 combines with J gene TRBJ1-1, with no clear D. The CDR3 loop spans 13 amino acids. Germline V lookup: CDR1 SGHAT, CDR2 FQDESV (reference sequence). Trimming stripped 0 bases from V and 4 bases from J, with 6 bases between.

In this sample, this clone turned up a few times. The V and J genes are TRBV6-6 and TRBJ1-5, with no clear D. The CDR3 covers 14 residues. Deletions cut 3 bases from V and 0 bases from J, with 6 bases between. From germline, CDR1 is MNHNY and CDR2 SVGAGI (reference sequence). DNA for the CDR3: TGTGCCAGCAGTTATATAAATAGCAATCAGCCCCAGCATTTT. Amino acid sequence: CASSYINSNQPQHF.